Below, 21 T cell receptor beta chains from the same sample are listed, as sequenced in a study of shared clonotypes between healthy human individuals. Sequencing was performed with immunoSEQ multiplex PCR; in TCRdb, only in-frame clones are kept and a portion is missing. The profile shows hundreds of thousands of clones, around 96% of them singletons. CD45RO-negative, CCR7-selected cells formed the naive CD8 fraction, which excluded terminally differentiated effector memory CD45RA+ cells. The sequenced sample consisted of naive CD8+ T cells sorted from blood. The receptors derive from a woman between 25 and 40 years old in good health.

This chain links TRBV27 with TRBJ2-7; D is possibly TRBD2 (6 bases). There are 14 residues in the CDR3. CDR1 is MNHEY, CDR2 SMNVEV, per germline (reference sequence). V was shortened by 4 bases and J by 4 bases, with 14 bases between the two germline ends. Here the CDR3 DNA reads TGTGCCAGCAGTTCGGGGGAAGTTGCGTACGAGCAGTACTTC. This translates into CASSSGEVAYEQYF.

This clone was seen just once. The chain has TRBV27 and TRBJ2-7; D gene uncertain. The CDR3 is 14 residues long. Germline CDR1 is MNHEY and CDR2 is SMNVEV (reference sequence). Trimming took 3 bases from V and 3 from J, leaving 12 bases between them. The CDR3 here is CASSFLGTNYEQYF. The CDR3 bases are TGTGCCAGCAGTTTTCTCGGCACTAACTACGAGCAGTACTTC.

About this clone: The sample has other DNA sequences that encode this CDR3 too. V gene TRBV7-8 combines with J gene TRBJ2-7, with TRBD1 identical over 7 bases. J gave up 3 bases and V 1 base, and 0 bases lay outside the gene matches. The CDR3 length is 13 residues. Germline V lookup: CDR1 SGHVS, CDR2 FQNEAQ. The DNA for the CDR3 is TGTGCCAGCAGCTTAGGGGACAGCTACGAGCAGTACTTC. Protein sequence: CASSLGDSYEQYF. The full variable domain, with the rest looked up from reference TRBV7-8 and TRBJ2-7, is GAGVSQSPRYKVAKRGQDVALRCDPISGHVSLFWYQQALGQGPEFLTYFQNEAQLDKSGLPSDRFFAERPEGSVSTLKIQRTQQEDSAVYLCASSLGDSYEQYFGPGTRLTVT.

The CDR3 protein is CASSVGGRPDNEQFF. CDR3 coding DNA: TGTGCCAGCAGCGTAGGCGGGAGGCCCGACAATGAGCAGTTCTTC. The chain carries TRBV9 and TRBJ2-1; 8 bases line up with TRBD2. Germline CDR1 reads SGDLS; CDR2 reads YYNGEE. This CDR3 region has 15 residues. With 0 bases clipped from V and 5 bases from J, the junction kept 4 bases outside the gene matches.

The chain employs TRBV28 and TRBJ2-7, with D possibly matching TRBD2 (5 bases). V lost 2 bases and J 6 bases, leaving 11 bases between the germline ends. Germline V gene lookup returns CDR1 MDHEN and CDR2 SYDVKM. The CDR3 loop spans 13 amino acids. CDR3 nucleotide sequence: TGTGCCAGCAGTTTAAGGGAGCAGCGCGAGCAGTACTTC. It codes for CASSLREQREQYF.

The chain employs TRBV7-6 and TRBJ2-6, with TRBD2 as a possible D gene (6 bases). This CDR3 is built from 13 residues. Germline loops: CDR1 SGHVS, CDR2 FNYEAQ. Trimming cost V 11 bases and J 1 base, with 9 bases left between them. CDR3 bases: TGTGCCGGGGGGAGTTCTGGGGCCAACGTCCTGACTTTC. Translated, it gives CAGGSSGANVLTF.

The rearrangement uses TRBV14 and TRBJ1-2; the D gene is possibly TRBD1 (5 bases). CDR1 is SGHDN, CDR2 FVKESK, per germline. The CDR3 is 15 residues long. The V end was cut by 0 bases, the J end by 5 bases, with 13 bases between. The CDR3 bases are TGTGCCAGCAGCCAAGATCGCCGGGGGGGGTATGGCTACACCTTC. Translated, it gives CASSQDRRGGYGYTF. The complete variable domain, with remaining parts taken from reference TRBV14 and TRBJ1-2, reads EAGVTQFPSHSVIEKGQTVTLRCDPISGHDNLYWYRRVMGKEIKFLLHFVKESKQDESGMPNNRFLAERTGGTYSTLKVQPAELEDSGVYFCASSQDRRGGYGYTFGSGTRLTVV.

In DNA form, the CDR3 reads TGCGCCAGCAGCCAAGTACCCCTAGCGGGAGGTGATACGCAGTATTTT. It translates to CASSQVPLAGGDTQYF. The chain carries TRBV4-1 and TRBJ2-3; 11 positions match TRBD2. The CDR3 sequence is 16 residues long. After removal of 1 base from V and 6 bases from J, the junction contained 6 bases not matched to a gene. Germline values: CDR1 MGHRA, CDR2 YSYEKL.

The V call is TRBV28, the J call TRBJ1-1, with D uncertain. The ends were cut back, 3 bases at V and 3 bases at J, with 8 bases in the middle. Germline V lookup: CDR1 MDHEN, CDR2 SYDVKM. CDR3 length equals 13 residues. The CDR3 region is CASSFRADTEAFF. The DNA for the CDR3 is TGTGCCAGCAGTTTTAGGGCAGACACTGAAGCTTTCTTT.

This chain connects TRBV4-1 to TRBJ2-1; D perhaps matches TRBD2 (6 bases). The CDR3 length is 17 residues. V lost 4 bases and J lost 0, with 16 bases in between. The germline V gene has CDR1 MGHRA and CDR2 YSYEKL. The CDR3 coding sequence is TGCGCCAGCAGCCCCGTCGACAGCGGGTTCTCCTACAATGAGCAGTTCTTC. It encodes CASSPVDSGFSYNEQFF.

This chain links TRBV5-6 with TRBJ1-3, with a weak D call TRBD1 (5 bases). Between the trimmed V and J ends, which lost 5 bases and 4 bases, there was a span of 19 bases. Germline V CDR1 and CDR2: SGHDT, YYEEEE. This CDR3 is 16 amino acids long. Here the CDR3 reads CASSSVGGSPGNTIYF. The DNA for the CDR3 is TGTGCCAGCAGTTCCGTCGGGGGTTCTCCAGGAAACACCATATATTTT.

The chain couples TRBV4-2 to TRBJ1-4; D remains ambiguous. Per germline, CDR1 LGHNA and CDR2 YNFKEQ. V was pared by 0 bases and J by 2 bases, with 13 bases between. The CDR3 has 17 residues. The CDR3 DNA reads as TGTGCCAGCAGCCAAGAAGGGTTGACCATTACTAATGAAAAACTGTTTTTT. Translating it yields CASSQEGLTITNEKLFF.

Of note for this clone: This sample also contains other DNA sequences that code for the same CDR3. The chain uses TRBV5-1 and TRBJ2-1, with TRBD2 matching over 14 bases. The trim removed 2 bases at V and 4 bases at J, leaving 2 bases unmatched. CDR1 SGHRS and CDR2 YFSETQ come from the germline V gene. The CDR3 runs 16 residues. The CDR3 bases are TGCGCCAGCAGCTTTAGGACTAGCGGGAGGTACAATGAGCAGTTCTTC. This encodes CASSFRTSGRYNEQFF.

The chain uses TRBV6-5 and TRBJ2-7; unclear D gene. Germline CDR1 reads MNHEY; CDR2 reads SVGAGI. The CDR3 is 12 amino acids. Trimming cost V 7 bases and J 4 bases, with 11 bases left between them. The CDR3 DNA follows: TGTGCCAGCATAAGTCCCGCTTACGAGCAGTACTTC. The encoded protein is CASISPAYEQYF.

The DNA for the CDR3 is TGTGCCAGTAGTACAAGTGACCGGGACTACTACAATGAGCAGTTCTTC. This codes for CASSTSDRDYYNEQFF. The chain recombines TRBV19 with TRBJ2-1, with TRBD2 matching 7 bases. The junction had 9 bases not matched to a gene; V was cut back by 4 bases and J by 3 bases. CDR1 and CDR2 from the germline V gene are LNHDA and SQIVND (reference sequence). The CDR3 spans 16 residues. The full variable domain, in which reference TRBV19 and TRBJ2-1 provide the parts outside the CDR3, is DGGITQSPKYLFRKEGQNVTLSCEQNLNHDAMYWYRQDPGQGLRLIYYSQIVNDFQKGDIAEGYSVSREKKESFPLTVTSAQKNPTAFYLCASSTSDRDYYNEQFFGPGTRLTVL.

The DNA of the CDR3 is TGTGCCAGCAGCTTAAGGCAGTCTGGGACCCAGTACTTC. It encodes CASSLRQSGTQYF. V usage is TRBV7-8 and J usage is TRBJ2-5; D remains ambiguous. Germline assignment: CDR1 SGHVS and CDR2 FQNEAQ. V lost 2 bases and J 7 bases, leaving 11 bases between the germline ends. The CDR3 totals 13 residues. The full variable domain, rest sourced from reference TRBV7-8 and TRBJ2-5, is GAGVSQSPRYKVAKRGQDVALRCDPISGHVSLFWYQQALGQGPEFLTYFQNEAQLDKSGLPSDRFFAERPEGSVSTLKIQRTQQEDSAVYLCASSLRQSGTQYFGPGTRLLVL.

The chain's CDR3 is CASSPGTRNYGYTF. The CDR3 DNA reads TGTGCCAGCAGCCCCGGGACACGGAACTATGGCTACACCTTC. The chain has TRBV28 and TRBJ1-2, with D possibly TRBD1 on 6 matching bases. With 6 bases removed from V and 2 bases from J, the gap between germline ends came to 13 bases. CDR1 MDHEN and CDR2 SYDVKM come from the germline V gene. The CDR3 loop spans 14 amino acids.

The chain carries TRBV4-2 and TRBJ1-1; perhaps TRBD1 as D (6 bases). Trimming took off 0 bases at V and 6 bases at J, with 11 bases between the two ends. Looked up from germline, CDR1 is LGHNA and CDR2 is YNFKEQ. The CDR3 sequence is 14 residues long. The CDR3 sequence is CASSQESGAPEAFF. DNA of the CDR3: TGTGCCAGCAGCCAAGAATCAGGGGCCCCTGAAGCTTTCTTT.

CDR3 sequence: CASSYIRGGEQYF. As DNA, the CDR3 is TGCGCCAGCAGCTATATACGGGGTGGCGAGCAGTACTTC. The gene calls are TRBV4-1 and TRBJ2-7, with a possible D match to TRBD2 (5 bases). V was trimmed by 5 bases and J by 6 bases, leaving 14 bases between them. The CDR3 extends over 13 amino acids. CDR1 is MGHRA and CDR2 is YSYEKL in the germline V gene.

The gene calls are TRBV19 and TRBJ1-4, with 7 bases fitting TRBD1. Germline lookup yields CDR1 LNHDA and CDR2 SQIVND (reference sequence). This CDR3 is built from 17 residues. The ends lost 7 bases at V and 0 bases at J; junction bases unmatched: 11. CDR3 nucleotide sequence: TGTGCCAGTAAACACGACAGGGAGGGGGCAACTAATGAAAAACTGTTTTTT. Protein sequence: CASKHDREGATNEKLFF.

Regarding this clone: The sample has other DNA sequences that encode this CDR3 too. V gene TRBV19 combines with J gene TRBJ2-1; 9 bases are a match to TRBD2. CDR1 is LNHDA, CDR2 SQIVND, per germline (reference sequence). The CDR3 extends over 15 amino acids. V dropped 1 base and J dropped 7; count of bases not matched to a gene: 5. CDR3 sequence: CASSIGTSEGNEQFF. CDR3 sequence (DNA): TGTGCCAGTAGTATAGGGACTAGCGAAGGGAATGAGCAGTTCTTC.